This entry concerns a single T cell receptor (beta chain). The CDR3 covers 13 residues. V dropped 2 bases and J dropped 4 bases, with 9 bases sitting between them. Germline values: CDR1 SGHDT, CDR2 YYEEEE. Using immunoSEQ multiplex PCR, the repertoire was profiled, and TCRdb retains in-frame clones only, with some absent. This sample has 150,000 or so clones, with about 82% found just once. This record belongs to a study of cytomegalovirus exposure and HLA in healthy donors. The source is a human donor in good health. The sample consisted of PBMCs. The chain is built from TRBV5-6 and TRBJ1-2; D ambiguous. The CDR3 here is CASSLNRGYGYTF. Written as DNA, the CDR3 is TGTGCCAGCAGCTTAAATCGCGGCTATGGCTACACCTTC.